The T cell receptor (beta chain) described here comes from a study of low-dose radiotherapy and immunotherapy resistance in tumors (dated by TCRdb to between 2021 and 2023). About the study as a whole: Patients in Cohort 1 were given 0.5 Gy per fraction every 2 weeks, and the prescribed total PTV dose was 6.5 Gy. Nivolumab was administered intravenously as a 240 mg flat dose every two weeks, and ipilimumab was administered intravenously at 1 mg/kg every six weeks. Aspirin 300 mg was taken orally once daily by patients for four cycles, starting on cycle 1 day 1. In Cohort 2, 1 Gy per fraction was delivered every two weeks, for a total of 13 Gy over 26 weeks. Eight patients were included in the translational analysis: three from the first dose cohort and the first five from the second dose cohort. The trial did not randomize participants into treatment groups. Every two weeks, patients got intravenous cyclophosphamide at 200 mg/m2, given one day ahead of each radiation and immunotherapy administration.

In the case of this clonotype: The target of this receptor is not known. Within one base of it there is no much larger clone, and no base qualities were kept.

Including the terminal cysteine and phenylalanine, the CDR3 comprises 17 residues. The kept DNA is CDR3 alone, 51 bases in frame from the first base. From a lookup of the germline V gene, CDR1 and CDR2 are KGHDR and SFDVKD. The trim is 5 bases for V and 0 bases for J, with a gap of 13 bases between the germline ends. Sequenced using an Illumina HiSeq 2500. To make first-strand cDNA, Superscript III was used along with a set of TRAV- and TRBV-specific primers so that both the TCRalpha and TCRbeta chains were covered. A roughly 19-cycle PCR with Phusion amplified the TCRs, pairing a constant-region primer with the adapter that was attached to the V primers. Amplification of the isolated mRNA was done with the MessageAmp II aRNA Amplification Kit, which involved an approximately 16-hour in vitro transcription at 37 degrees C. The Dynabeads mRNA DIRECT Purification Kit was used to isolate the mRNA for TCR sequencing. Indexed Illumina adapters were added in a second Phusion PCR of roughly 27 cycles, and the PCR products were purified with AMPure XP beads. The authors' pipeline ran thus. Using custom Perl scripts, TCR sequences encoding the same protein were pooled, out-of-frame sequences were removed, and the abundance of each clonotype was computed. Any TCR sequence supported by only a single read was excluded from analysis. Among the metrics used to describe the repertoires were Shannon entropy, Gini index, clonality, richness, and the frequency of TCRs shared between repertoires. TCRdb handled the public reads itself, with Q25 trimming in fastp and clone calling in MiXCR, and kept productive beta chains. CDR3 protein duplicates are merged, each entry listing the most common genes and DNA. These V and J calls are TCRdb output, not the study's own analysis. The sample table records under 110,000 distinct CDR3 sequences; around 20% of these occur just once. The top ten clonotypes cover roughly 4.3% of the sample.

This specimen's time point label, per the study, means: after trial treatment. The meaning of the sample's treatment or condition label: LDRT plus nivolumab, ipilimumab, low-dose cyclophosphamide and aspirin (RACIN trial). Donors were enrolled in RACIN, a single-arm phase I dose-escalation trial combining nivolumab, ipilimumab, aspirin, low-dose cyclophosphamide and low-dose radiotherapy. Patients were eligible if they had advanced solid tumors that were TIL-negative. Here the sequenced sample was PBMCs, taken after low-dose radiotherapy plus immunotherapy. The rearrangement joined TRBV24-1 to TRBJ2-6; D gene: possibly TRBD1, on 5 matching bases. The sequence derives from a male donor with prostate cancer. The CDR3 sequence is CATSGRTRGSGANVLTF. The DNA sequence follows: TGTGCCACCAGTGGAAGGACAAGAGGCTCTGGGGCCAACGTCCTGACTTTC.